A selection of T cell receptor beta chains follows, all from one sample in a study of blood T cell repertoires in COVID-19. The protocol was immunoSEQ multiplex PCR, while the TCRdb copy is restricted to in-frame clones and leaves out a portion. The table has approximately 220,000 clones, over 75% seen once. Material: peripheral blood. Receptors were obtained from a man aged 50 to 60 with acute or convalescent COVID-19. CDR3s include the opening cysteine and the closing phenylalanine or tryptophan. The order of the fields is D gene, CDR3 length, clone size, V gene, J gene, CDR3 protein, CDR3 DNA. The D gene is left open where the match is weak. For some rows the clone size is stated as once, few or many, or as a class when expanded; others skip it.

d_call: TRBD2
cdr3_length: 15
clone_size: .
v_call: TRBV4-1
j_call: TRBJ2-5
cdr3_aa: CASSPGASGGKTQYF
cdr3_nt: TGCGCCAGCAGCCCAGGGGCTAGCGGGGGTAAGACCCAGTACTTC

d_call: TRBD1
cdr3_length: 15
clone_size: .
v_call: TRBV18
j_call: TRBJ1-1
cdr3_aa: CASSPGTGGNTEAFF
cdr3_nt: TGTGCCAGCTCACCAGGGACAGGAGGGAACACTGAAGCTTTCTTT

d_call: TRBD2
cdr3_length: 15
clone_size: .
v_call: TRBV5-1
j_call: TRBJ2-3
cdr3_aa: CASSPGTSVTDTQYF
cdr3_nt: TGCGCCAGCAGCCCAGGGACTAGCGTCACAGATACGCAGTATTTT

d_call: TRBD2
cdr3_length: 16
clone_size: .
v_call: TRBV14
j_call: TRBJ2-5
cdr3_aa: CASSLLAGDDQETQYF
cdr3_nt: TGTGCCAGCAGCCTTTTAGCGGGGGACGACCAAGAGACCCAGTACTTC

d_call: TRBD1
cdr3_length: 15
clone_size: .
v_call: TRBV2
j_call: TRBJ1-1
cdr3_aa: CASSGAGGLNTEAFF
cdr3_nt: TGTGCCAGCAGTGGGGCAGGGGGCTTGAACACTGAAGCTTTCTTT

d_call: TRBD2
cdr3_length: 12
clone_size: .
v_call: TRBV27
j_call: TRBJ2-7
cdr3_aa: CASSFTGGEQYF
cdr3_nt: TGTGCCAGCAGTTTCACGGGAGGGGAGCAGTACTTC

d_call: .
cdr3_length: 13
clone_size: .
v_call: TRBV12-3/TRBV12-4
j_call: TRBJ2-1
cdr3_aa: CASSLRQSHEQFF
cdr3_nt: TGTGCCAGCAGTTTGCGACAGTCCCATGAGCAGTTCTTC

d_call: .
cdr3_length: 14
clone_size: few
v_call: TRBV5-1
j_call: TRBJ1-1
cdr3_aa: CASSLSGRNTEAFF
cdr3_nt: TGCGCCAGCAGCTTGTCTGGTAGGAACACTGAAGCTTTCTTT

d_call: TRBD1
cdr3_length: 15
clone_size: .
v_call: TRBV6-1
j_call: TRBJ2-7
cdr3_aa: CASSDLGQGSYEQYF
cdr3_nt: TGTGCCAGCAGTGACCTTGGACAGGGCTCCTACGAGCAGTACTTC

d_call: .
cdr3_length: 13
clone_size: .
v_call: TRBV15
j_call: TRBJ2-3
cdr3_aa: CATSTDRSGVGYF
cdr3_nt: TGTGCCACCAGCACTGACAGGAGCGGGGTGGGGTATTTT

d_call: .
cdr3_length: 11
clone_size: .
v_call: TRBV29-1
j_call: TRBJ1-3
cdr3_aa: CSASEGNTIYF
cdr3_nt: TGCAGCGCCAGCGAAGGAAACACCATATATTTT

d_call: .
cdr3_length: 15
clone_size: .
v_call: TRBV19
j_call: TRBJ1-5
cdr3_aa: CASRGGRSGYQPQHF
cdr3_nt: TGTGCCAGTCGGGGGGGCAGGTCGGGGTATCAGCCCCAGCATTTT

d_call: .
cdr3_length: 14
clone_size: .
v_call: TRBV5-1
j_call: TRBJ2-2
cdr3_aa: CASSPDIHTGELFF
cdr3_nt: TGCGCCAGCAGCCCCGACATCCACACCGGGGAGCTGTTTTTT

d_call: .
cdr3_length: 13
clone_size: .
v_call: TRBV5-4
j_call: TRBJ1-2
cdr3_aa: CASSLGQTYGYTF
cdr3_nt: TGTGCCAGCAGCCTCGGACAGACATATGGCTACACCTTC

d_call: TRBD2
cdr3_length: 17
clone_size: .
v_call: TRBV5-4
j_call: TRBJ2-2
cdr3_aa: CASSLASGGQNTGELFF
cdr3_nt: TGTGCCAGCAGCTTGGCCAGCGGGGGCCAGAACACCGGGGAGCTGTTTTTT

d_call: .
cdr3_length: 15
clone_size: .
v_call: TRBV11-1
j_call: TRBJ2-4
cdr3_aa: CASRSRGGAPDIQYF
cdr3_nt: TGTGCCAGCAGATCGAGGGGCGGGGCGCCGGACATTCAGTACTTC

d_call: TRBD1
cdr3_length: 14
clone_size: .
v_call: TRBV11-2
j_call: TRBJ1-4
cdr3_aa: CASSSGQGHEKLFF
cdr3_nt: TGTGCCAGCAGCTCGGGACAGGGCCATGAAAAACTGTTTTTT

d_call: .
cdr3_length: 15
clone_size: .
v_call: TRBV18
j_call: TRBJ1-5
cdr3_aa: CASSPPGVSNQPQHF
cdr3_nt: TGTGCCAGCTCACCACCAGGGGTTAGCAATCAGCCCCAGCATTTT

d_call: .
cdr3_length: 13
clone_size: .
v_call: TRBV29-1
j_call: TRBJ2-7
cdr3_aa: CSVEGTRAYEQYF
cdr3_nt: TGCAGCGTTGAGGGGACACGGGCCTACGAGCAGTACTTC

d_call: .
cdr3_length: 17
clone_size: .
v_call: TRBV6-1
j_call: TRBJ2-2
cdr3_aa: CASSEAGQGINTGELFF
cdr3_nt: TGTGCCAGCAGTGAAGCGGGGCAGGGCATAAACACCGGGGAGCTGTTTTTT

d_call: .
cdr3_length: 12
clone_size: .
v_call: TRBV27
j_call: TRBJ1-2
cdr3_aa: CASSQLGRGYTF
cdr3_nt: TGTGCCAGCAGCCAACTAGGGCGTGGCTACACCTTC

d_call: .
cdr3_length: 14
clone_size: .
v_call: TRBV20-1
j_call: TRBJ1-1
cdr3_aa: CSASPGHQNTEAFF
cdr3_nt: TGCAGTGCTAGTCCCGGACACCAGAACACTGAAGCTTTCTTT

d_call: .
cdr3_length: 15
clone_size: .
v_call: TRBV6-5
j_call: TRBJ2-1
cdr3_aa: CASSRPEGGLFEQFF
cdr3_nt: TGTGCCAGCAGCCGGCCCGAGGGGGGGCTCTTCGAGCAGTTCTTC

d_call: TRBD1
cdr3_length: 19
clone_size: .
v_call: TRBV5-1
j_call: TRBJ1-4
cdr3_aa: CASSPTPGQGARIGEKLFF
cdr3_nt: TGCGCCAGCAGCCCCACCCCGGGACAGGGGGCGCGAATTGGTGAAAAACTGTTTTTT

d_call: .
cdr3_length: 14
clone_size: .
v_call: TRBV27
j_call: TRBJ1-1
cdr3_aa: CASSLSGRNTEAFF
cdr3_nt: TGTGCCAGCAGTTTAAGCGGGAGAAACACTGAAGCTTTCTTT

d_call: .
cdr3_length: 13
clone_size: .
v_call: TRBV5-6
j_call: TRBJ1-1
cdr3_aa: CASSIRQNTEAFF
cdr3_nt: TGTGCCAGCAGCATAAGACAGAACACTGAAGCTTTCTTT